These 26 T cell receptor beta chains were all obtained from the same sample, sequenced in a study of blood T cell repertoires in COVID-19. Measured with immunoSEQ multiplex PCR; TCRdb has only the in-frame clones, and not every one. The sample contains roughly 52,000 clones, about four fifths of which appear only once. The sequenced sample was peripheral blood. Receptors were obtained from a man older than 75 with COVID-19, enrolled during active disease.

The rearrangement uses TRBV12-5 and TRBJ2-1; D ambiguous. This CDR3 is 14 amino acids long. V lost 4 bases, J lost 6 bases, and 13 bases lay in between. Germline loops: CDR1 LGHNT, CDR2 FRNRAP. In nucleotides, the CDR3 is TGTGCTAGTGGTTCTGGAACGAGGTCCAATGAGCAGTTCTTC. Amino acids: CASGSGTRSNEQFF. Based on the CDR3 plus reference TRBV12-5 and TRBJ2-1, the full variable domain is DARVTQTPRHKVTEMGQEVTMRCQPILGHNTVFWYRQTMMQGLELLAYFRNRAPLDDSGMPKDRFSAEMPDATLATLKIQPSEPRDSAVYFCASGSGTRSNEQFFGPGTRLTVL.

This clone has just a few counts. The rearrangement links TRBV28 to TRBJ2-2; the D gene is possibly TRBD2 (6 bases). V lost 3 bases and J lost 6, with 11 bases in between. Per the germline V gene, CDR1 is MDHEN and CDR2 is SYDVKM. This CDR3 has 14 residues. CDR3 sequence reads: CASSLIGGAGELFF. CDR3 DNA: TGTGCCAGCAGTTTGATCGGGGGAGCCGGGGAGCTGTTTTTT. The full variable domain, with the rest looked up from reference TRBV28 and TRBJ2-2, is DVKVTQSSRYLVKRTGEKVFLECVQDMDHENMFWYRQDPGLGLRLIYFSYDVKMKEKGDIPEGYSVSREKKERFSLILESASTNQTSMYLCASSLIGGAGELFFGEGSRLTVL.

The V gene is TRBV5-5, the J gene TRBJ2-7; 8 positions agree with TRBD1. CDR1 is SGHKS and CDR2 is YYEKEE in the germline V gene (reference sequence). V dropped 0 bases and J dropped 3; count of bases not matched to a gene: 8. The CDR3 consists of 16 residues. CDR3: CASSLDLTGGIYEQYF. In nucleotides, the CDR3 is TGTGCCAGCAGCTTGGACCTTACAGGGGGGATCTACGAGCAGTACTTC.

The chain is built from TRBV1 and TRBJ1-6; no DNA check was done on the table's D call, TRBD1. TRBV1 counts as a pseudogene. The CDR3 sequence is 19 residues long. The CDR3 region has the DNA TGCACCAGCAGCCCCCCCCTTCTGCAGGATAGGCAATATAATTCACCCCTCCACTTT. Translating gives CTSSPPLLQDRQYNSPLHF.

This chain uses TRBV6-6 with TRBJ1-2, with TRBD1 matching over 7 bases. This CDR3 is 13 amino acids long. J gave up 3 bases and V 5 bases, and 3 bases lay outside the gene matches. Germline loops: CDR1 MNHNY, CDR2 SVGAGI (reference sequence). CDR3 amino acids: CASSHRGDYGYTF. CDR3 DNA sequence: TGTGCCAGCAGTCACAGGGGCGACTATGGCTACACCTTC.

This chain uses TRBV19 with TRBJ1-2; TRBD1 is a possible D gene (5 bases). The V end lost 3 bases, the J end lost 3 bases, and 17 bases lay between the germline ends. This CDR3 is built from 16 residues. Germline V gene sequence: CDR1 LNHDA, CDR2 SQIVND (reference sequence). This CDR3 reads CASSMDDSGFDYGYTF. CDR3 sequence (DNA): TGTGCCAGTAGTATGGATGATTCAGGGTTCGACTATGGCTACACCTTC.

The chain joins TRBV4-1 to TRBJ1-6, with 8 bases aligning to TRBD1. Trimming took 4 bases from V and 9 from J; bases not matched to a gene: 8. Germline values: CDR1 MGHRA, CDR2 YSYEKL. The CDR3 is 15 amino acids. Here the CDR3 reads CASSPPDRGSSPLHF. As DNA, the CDR3 is TGCGCCAGCAGCCCACCCGACAGGGGAAGTTCACCCCTCCACTTT.

The chain carries TRBV12-3 or TRBV12-4 and TRBJ2-7; no clear D. The CDR3 extends over 13 amino acids. Trimming took 2 bases from V and 3 from J, leaving 8 bases between them. This CDR3 reads CASSLFPSYEQYV. CDR3 DNA sequence: TGTGCCAGCAGTTTATTCCCCAGCTACGAGCAGTACGTC.

The gene calls are TRBV7-9 and TRBJ1-2; 7 nucleotides align to TRBD1. With 5 bases clipped from V and 5 bases from J, the junction kept 8 bases outside the gene matches. The CDR3 totals 14 residues. Looked up from germline, CDR1 is SEHNR and CDR2 is FQNEAQ (reference sequence). Here the CDR3 DNA reads TGTGCCAGCAGCACCGGGACAGCACTTTATGGCTACACCTTC. Its protein product is CASSTGTALYGYTF.

The rearrangement links TRBV7-2 to TRBJ1-4, with D maybe TRBD1 (5 bases). The V gene's germline CDR1 is SGHTA and CDR2 FQGNSA. The CDR3 spans 17 residues. With 5 bases removed from V and 5 bases from J, the gap between germline ends came to 21 bases. CDR3 amino acids: CASSLDRIFGTNEKLFF. The DNA of the CDR3 is TGTGCCAGCAGCCTAGACAGAATCTTCGGTACAAATGAAAAACTGTTTTTT.

This sequence joins TRBV4-2 and TRBJ2-3, with TRBD1 as a possible D gene (5 bases). This CDR3 has 16 residues. V was clipped by 1 base and J by 4 bases, with 15 bases between them. Germline V lookup: CDR1 LGHNA, CDR2 YNFKEQ. The CDR3 nucleotides are TGTGCCAGCAGCCAAGGGCGGCAGGGTACGTCAGATACGCAGTATTTT. Translation: CASSQGRQGTSDTQYF.

V and J are TRBV6-2 or TRBV6-3 and TRBJ1-5, with D possibly matching TRBD1 (5 bases). This CDR3 has 17 residues. Germline V gene lookup returns CDR1 MNHEY and CDR2 SVGEGT. Trimming shortened V by 2 bases and J by 0 bases, and 14 bases separated the two germline ends. The CDR3 protein is CASSYAAGRYSNQPQHF. The CDR3 coding sequence is TGTGCCAGCAGTTACGCGGCAGGGAGGTATAGCAATCAGCCCCAGCATTTT.

This chain links TRBV19 with TRBJ1-1; 8 positions agree with TRBD1. The CDR3 loop spans 14 amino acids. V lost 5 bases, J lost 0 bases, and 2 bases stayed unmatched. Germline V gene lookup returns CDR1 LNHDA and CDR2 SQIVND (reference sequence). The CDR3 loop is CASSRTGMNTEAFF. CDR3 coding DNA: TGTGCCAGTAGTCGGACAGGGATGAACACTGAAGCTTTCTTT.

This clone was found once. The chain links TRBV4-3 to TRBJ2-7; 9 nucleotides align to TRBD2. The length of the CDR3 is 16 residues. V lost 2 bases and J lost 0; bases outside the gene matches: 5. The germline gives CDR1 LGHNA, CDR2 YSLEER. The CDR3 sequence is CASSQTDSGGSYEQYF. For the CDR3, the DNA is TGCGCCAGCAGCCAAACAGATAGCGGGGGCTCCTACGAGCAGTACTTC.

This clone was counted only a few times. V is TRBV5-6 and J is TRBJ1-4; possible D gene TRBD1, 6 bases. V was clipped by 2 bases and J by 3 bases, with 8 bases between them. Germline CDR1 is SGHDT and CDR2 is YYEEEE. The CDR3 loop spans 14 amino acids. The DNA of the CDR3 is TGTGCCAGCAGCTTTGCAGGGGCTAATGAAAAACTGTTTTTT. It codes for CASSFAGANEKLFF.

This chain connects TRBV27 to TRBJ2-3, with 10 bases fitting TRBD2. The J segment lost 2 bases and the V segment lost 2 bases, leaving 7 bases of the junction unmatched. The CDR3 consists of 17 residues. Germline V gene lookup returns CDR1 MNHEY and CDR2 SMNVEV (reference sequence). DNA for the CDR3: TGTGCCAGCAGTTTACAAGCTAGCGGGGGCTTCACAGATACGCAGTATTTT. This sequence encodes CASSLQASGGFTDTQYF.

J is TRBJ1-6 and V is TRBV11-2; 8 nucleotides align to TRBD1. The CDR3 is 17 residues long. CDR1 SGHAT and CDR2 FQNNGV come from the germline V gene. The V segment lost 6 bases and the J segment 5 bases; nucleotides outside the gene matches: 12. CDR3 DNA sequence: TGTGCCAGCAGGGCTGACAGGGGAGGGTGGGATAATTCACCCCTCCACTTT. This sequence encodes CASRADRGGWDNSPLHF.

The chain links TRBV19 to TRBJ1-5; 8 bases map to TRBD1. The CDR3 loop spans 16 amino acids. Germline lookup yields CDR1 LNHDA and CDR2 SQIVND (reference sequence). J was trimmed by 5 bases and V by 1 base; bases with no gene match: 7. CDR3 in DNA: TGTGCCAGTAGTATAGCCGGCCAGGGGGCAGATCAGCCCCAGCATTTT. Its translation is CASSIAGQGADQPQHF.

The CDR3 DNA is TGCGCCAGCAGCCATTTCCAGGGCGGGGGCTCTGGAAACACCATATATTTT. Protein sequence: CASSHFQGGGSGNTIYF. The chain couples TRBV4-3 to TRBJ1-3, with TRBD1 as a possible D gene (5 bases). Germline V gene data show CDR1 as LGHNA and CDR2 as YSLEER. The length of the CDR3 is 17 residues. V lost 3 bases and J lost 0, with 15 bases in between.

J is TRBJ1-1 and V is TRBV12-5, with D maybe TRBD1 (5 bases). The V gene's germline CDR1 is LGHNT and CDR2 FRNRAP. This CDR3 comprises 14 residues. Trimming removed 7 bases from V and 1 base from J, with 13 bases in between. CDR3 DNA sequence: TGTGCTAGTGCCTGGGGGGATTGGAACACTGAAGCTTTCTTT. Protein sequence: CASAWGDWNTEAFF. The full variable domain, its missing parts supplied by reference TRBV12-5 and TRBJ1-1, is DARVTQTPRHKVTEMGQEVTMRCQPILGHNTVFWYRQTMMQGLELLAYFRNRAPLDDSGMPKDRFSAEMPDATLATLKIQPSEPRDSAVYFCASAWGDWNTEAFFGQGTRLTVV.

The chain links TRBV5-7 to TRBJ2-5, with 7 bases matching TRBD1. TRBV5-7 is labeled an ORF, and its function is uncertain. The CDR3 covers 15 residues. The ends lost 5 bases at V and 1 base at J; junction bases unmatched: 8. The CDR3 nucleotides are TGTGCCAGCAGGGGACAGCTCAACCTCCAAGAGACCCAGTACTTC. Its translation is CASRGQLNLQETQYF.

The chain couples TRBV27 to TRBJ1-1; 7 nucleotides align to TRBD1. Germline assignment: CDR1 MNHEY and CDR2 SMNVEV (reference sequence). Losses at the gene ends were 8 bases for V and 6 bases for J; bases not matched to a gene: 12. This CDR3 comprises 14 residues. The DNA for the CDR3 is TGTGCCAGCGGATACAGGGGCCGAACTGCTGAAGCTTTCTTT. It specifies CASGYRGRTAEAFF.

The V and J genes are TRBV27 and TRBJ1-2; 8 bases are shared with TRBD1. There are 15 residues in the CDR3. J lost 4 bases, V lost 6 bases, and 10 bases had no gene match. Germline CDR1 is MNHEY and CDR2 is SMNVEV (reference sequence). CDR3 DNA sequence: TGTGCCAGCAGCCCCGCAGGGGGCCCCTCCTATGGCTACACCTTC. Translating gives CASSPAGGPSYGYTF.

The gene calls are TRBV29-1 and TRBJ1-2; unclear D gene. CDR3 length: 12 residues. Germline V gene data show CDR1 as SQVTM and CDR2 as ANQGSEA. V gave up 4 bases and J gave up 2 bases, with 8 bases separating them. As DNA, the CDR3 is TGCAGCGTTGCCGCAAGCAACTATGGCTACACCTTC. This sequence encodes CSVAASNYGYTF.

The gene calls are TRBV2 and TRBJ1-2, with D possibly TRBD1 on 6 matching bases. Germline CDR1 SNHLY, CDR2 FYNNEI. V was pared by 4 bases and J by 4 bases, with 13 bases between. The CDR3 totals 14 residues. The CDR3 region is CASSGPDSLYGYTF. The CDR3 nucleotides are TGTGCCAGCAGTGGACCGGACAGCCTCTATGGCTACACCTTC.

This chain links TRBV18 with TRBJ2-7, with 7 bases matching TRBD1. The CDR3 consists of 14 residues. Germline V gene data show CDR1 as KGHSH and CDR2 as LQKENI. V shed 4 bases and J 2 bases; nucleotides not matched to a gene: 5. CDR3 coding DNA: TGTGCCAGCTCACGGGACAGTGAAACCTACGAGCAGTACTTC. Translation: CASSRDSETYEQYF.